The source of this T cell receptor beta chain is a study of OX40 agonist ivuxolimab in advanced cancers. Study information: Age averaged around 58 years (range 23 to 79), and roughly 80% were male. Three partial responders included one hepatocellular carcinoma patient and two cutaneous melanoma patients.

The CDR3 is 15 amino acids. The germline V and J ends were trimmed by 5 bases and 5 bases, with 15 bases remaining between them. CDR1 is MDHEN, CDR2 SYDVKM, per germline. Profiling relied on immunoSEQ multiplex PCR, and the TCRdb table lists in-frame clones only, not all of them. Here the sample spans tens of thousands of clones, roughly 84% being singletons. The sequences come from CD4+ or CD8+ T cells sorted from blood, collected in a trial of the OX40 agonist ivuxolimab. V and J are TRBV28 and TRBJ2-2; D is unclear. The receptor comes from an adult with an advanced solid tumor such as melanoma, head and neck, liver or kidney cancer. The CDR3 bases are TGTGCCAGCAGTCTCGTTAGGCTCGTGACCGGGGAGCTGTTTTTT. Protein sequence: CASSLVRLVTGELFF.